The 4 T cell receptor beta chains below all came from one sample that was sequenced in a study of identical twins. MiXCR was run by TCRdb on the 5' RACE reads, yielding one entry per CDR3 protein. The repertoire holds 600,000 to 700,000 distinct CDR3 sequences, with approximately 22% as singletons. The data were also submitted as part of a second study, on T cells expressing NK-cell markers.

Sequenced sample: PBMCs. The receptors were gathered from a woman aged 18 to 35 in good health.

This rearrangement joins TRBV6-5 to TRBJ2-7; no definite D call. V was cut by 0 bases and J by 1 base, with 10 bases left in between. Germline V gives CDR1 MNHEY, CDR2 SVGAGI. CDR3 length: 15 residues. The CDR3 protein is CASSYSFVGSYEQYF. The CDR3 nucleotides are TGTGCCAGCAGTTACTCGTTCGTCGGTTCCTACGAGCAGTACTTC.

This clonotype was seen a few times. The chain uses TRBV12-3 or TRBV12-4 and TRBJ2-2; 12 bases map to TRBD1. The CDR3 extends over 18 amino acids. Trimming at V came to 7 bases and at J to 3 bases, leaving 12 bases not matched to a gene. In DNA, the CDR3 is TGTGCCAGCAAAATCCCGGGACAGGGGGCTCTGTACACCGGGGAGCTGTTTTTT. This gives the protein CASKIPGQGALYTGELFF.

The V and J genes are TRBV12-5 and TRBJ2-7; 16 nucleotides line up with TRBD2. The CDR3 loop spans 18 amino acids. Germline CDR1 reads LGHNT; CDR2 reads FRNRAP. Trimming at V came to 2 bases and at J to 2 bases, leaving 6 bases not matched to a gene. The chain's CDR3 is CASGLTPGTSGGAYEQYF. DNA of the CDR3: TGTGCTAGTGGTTTGACCCCCGGGACTAGCGGGGGGGCCTACGAGCAGTACTTC.

This clonotype was counted many times. The chain recombines TRBV3-1 with TRBJ2-3; D is uncertain. The CDR3 has 13 residues. Germline CDR1 reads LGHDT; CDR2 reads YNNKEL (reference sequence). With 4 bases removed from V and 6 bases from J, the gap between germline ends came to 11 bases. DNA for the CDR3: TGTGCCAGCAGCCGGCGAGGAGAGGATACGCAGTATTTT. Protein sequence: CASSRRGEDTQYF.